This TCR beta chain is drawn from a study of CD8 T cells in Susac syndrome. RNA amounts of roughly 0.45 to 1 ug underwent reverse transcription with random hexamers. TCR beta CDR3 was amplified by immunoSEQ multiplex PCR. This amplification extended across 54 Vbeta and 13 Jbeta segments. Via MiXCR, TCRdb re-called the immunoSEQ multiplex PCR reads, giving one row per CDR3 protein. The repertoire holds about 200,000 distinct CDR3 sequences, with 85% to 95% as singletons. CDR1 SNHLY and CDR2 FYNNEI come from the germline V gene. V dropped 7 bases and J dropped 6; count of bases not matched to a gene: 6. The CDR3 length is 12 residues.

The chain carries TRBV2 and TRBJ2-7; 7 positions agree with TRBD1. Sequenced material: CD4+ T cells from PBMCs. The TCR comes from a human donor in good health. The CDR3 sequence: CASIGAGGEQYF. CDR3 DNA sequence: TGTGCCAGCATAGGGGCAGGGGGCGAGCAGTACTTC.